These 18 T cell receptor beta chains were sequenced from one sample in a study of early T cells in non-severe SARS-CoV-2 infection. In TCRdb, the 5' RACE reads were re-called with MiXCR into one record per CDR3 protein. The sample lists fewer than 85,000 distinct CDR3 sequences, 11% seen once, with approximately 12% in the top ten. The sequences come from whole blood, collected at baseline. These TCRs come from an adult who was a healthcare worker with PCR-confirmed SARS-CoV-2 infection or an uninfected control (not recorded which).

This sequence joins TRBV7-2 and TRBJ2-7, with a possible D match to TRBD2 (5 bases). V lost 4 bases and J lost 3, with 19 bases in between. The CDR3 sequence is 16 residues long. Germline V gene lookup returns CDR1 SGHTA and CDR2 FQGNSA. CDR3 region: CASSSPLSGYDYEQYF. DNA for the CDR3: TGTGCCAGCAGCTCCCCGCTTTCGGGATATGACTACGAGCAGTACTTC.

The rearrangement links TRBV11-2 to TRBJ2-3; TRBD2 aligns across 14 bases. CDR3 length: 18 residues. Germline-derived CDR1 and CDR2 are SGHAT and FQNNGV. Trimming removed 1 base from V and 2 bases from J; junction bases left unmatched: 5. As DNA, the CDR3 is TGTGCCAGCAGCTTAGCGCCGGGACTAGCGGGAGCCACAGATACGCAGTATTTT. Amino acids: CASSLAPGLAGATDTQYF.

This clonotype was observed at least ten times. The CDR3 reads CASSRSGAGDQPQHF. The DNA of the CDR3 is TGTGCCAGCTCAAGATCCGGCGCAGGGGATCAGCCCCAGCATTTT. The chain has TRBV18 and TRBJ1-5; D perhaps matches TRBD1 (6 bases). Trimming removed 5 bases at V and 5 bases at J, with 16 bases between. The CDR3 has 15 residues. The germline V gene encodes CDR1 KGHSH and CDR2 LQKENI.

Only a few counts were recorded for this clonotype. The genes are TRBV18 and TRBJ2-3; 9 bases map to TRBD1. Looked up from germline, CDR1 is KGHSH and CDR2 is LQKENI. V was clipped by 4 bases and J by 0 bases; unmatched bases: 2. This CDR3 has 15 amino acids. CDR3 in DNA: TGTGCCAGCTCACTGGGACAGGGAAGCACAGATACGCAGTATTTT. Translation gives CASSLGQGSTDTQYF.

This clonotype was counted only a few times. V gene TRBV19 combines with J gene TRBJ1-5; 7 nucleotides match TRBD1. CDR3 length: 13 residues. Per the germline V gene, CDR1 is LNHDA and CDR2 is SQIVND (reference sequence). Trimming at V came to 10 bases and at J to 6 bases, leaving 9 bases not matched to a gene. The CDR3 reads CATAQGGSQPQHF. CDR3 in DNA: TGTGCCACCGCCCAGGGGGGGAGTCAGCCCCAGCATTTT.

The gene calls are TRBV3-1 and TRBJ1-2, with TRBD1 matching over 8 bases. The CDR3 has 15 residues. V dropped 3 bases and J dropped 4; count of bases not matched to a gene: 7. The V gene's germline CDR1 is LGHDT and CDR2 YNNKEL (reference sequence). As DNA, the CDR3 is TGTGCCAGCAGCCACAGGGGGCGACATACCTATGGCTACACCTTC. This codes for CASSHRGRHTYGYTF.

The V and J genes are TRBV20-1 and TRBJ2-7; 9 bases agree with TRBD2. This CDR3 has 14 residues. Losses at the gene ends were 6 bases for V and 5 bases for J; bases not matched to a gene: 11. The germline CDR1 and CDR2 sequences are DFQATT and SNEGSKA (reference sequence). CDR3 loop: CSAQVGRGGDEQYF. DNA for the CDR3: TGCAGTGCCCAGGTCGGGCGGGGGGGTGACGAGCAGTACTTC.

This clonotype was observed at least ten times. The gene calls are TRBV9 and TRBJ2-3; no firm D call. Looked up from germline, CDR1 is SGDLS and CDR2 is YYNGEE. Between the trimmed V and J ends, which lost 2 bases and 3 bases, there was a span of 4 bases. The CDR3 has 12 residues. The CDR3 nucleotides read TGTGCCAGCAGCGTTGATACAGATACGCAGTATTTT. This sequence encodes CASSVDTDTQYF.

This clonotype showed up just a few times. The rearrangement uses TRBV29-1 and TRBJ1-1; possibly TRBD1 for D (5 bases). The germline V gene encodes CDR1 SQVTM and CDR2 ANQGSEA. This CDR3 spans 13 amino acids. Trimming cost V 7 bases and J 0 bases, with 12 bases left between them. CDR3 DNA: TGCAGCGCCGAACAGGAGATGAACACTGAAGCTTTCTTT. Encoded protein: CSAEQEMNTEAFF.

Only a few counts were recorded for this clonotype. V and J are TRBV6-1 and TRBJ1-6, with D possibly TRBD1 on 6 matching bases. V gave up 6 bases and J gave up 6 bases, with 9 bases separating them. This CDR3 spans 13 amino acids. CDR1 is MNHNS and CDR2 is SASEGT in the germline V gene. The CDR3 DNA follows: TGTGCCAGCAGCGGACAGCTTAATTCACCCCTCCACTTT. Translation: CASSGQLNSPLHF.

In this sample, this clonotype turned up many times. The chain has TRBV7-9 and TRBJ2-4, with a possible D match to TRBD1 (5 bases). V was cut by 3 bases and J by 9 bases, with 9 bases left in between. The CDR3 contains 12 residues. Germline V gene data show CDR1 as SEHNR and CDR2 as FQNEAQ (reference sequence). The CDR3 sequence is CASSFDRGIQYF. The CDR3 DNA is TGTGCCAGCAGCTTTGATAGGGGCATTCAGTACTTC.

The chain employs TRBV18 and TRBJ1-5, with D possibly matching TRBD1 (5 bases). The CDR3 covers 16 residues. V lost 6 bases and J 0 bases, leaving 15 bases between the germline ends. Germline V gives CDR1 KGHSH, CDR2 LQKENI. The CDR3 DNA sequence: TGTGCCAGCTCCCCCCGGGGGGAGAATAGCAATCAGCCCCAGCATTTT. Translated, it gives CASSPRGENSNQPQHF.

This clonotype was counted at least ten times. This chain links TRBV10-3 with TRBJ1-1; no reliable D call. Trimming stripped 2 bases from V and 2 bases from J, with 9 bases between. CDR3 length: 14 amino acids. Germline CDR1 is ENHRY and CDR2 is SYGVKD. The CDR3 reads CAISEDGTNTEAFF. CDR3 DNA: TGTGCCATCAGTGAGGATGGCACTAACACTGAAGCTTTCTTT.

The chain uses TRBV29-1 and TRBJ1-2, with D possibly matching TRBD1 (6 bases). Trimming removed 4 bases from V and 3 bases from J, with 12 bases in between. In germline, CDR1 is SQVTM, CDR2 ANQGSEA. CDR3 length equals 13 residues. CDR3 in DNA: TGCAGCGTTGCTGTAGGGGGTGACTATGGCTACACCTTC. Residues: CSVAVGGDYGYTF.

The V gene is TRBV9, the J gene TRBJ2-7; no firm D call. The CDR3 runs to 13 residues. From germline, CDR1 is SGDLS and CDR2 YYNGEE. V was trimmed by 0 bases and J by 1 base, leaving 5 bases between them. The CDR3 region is CASSVEGSYEQYF. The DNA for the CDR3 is TGTGCCAGCAGCGTAGAAGGGTCCTACGAGCAGTACTTC.

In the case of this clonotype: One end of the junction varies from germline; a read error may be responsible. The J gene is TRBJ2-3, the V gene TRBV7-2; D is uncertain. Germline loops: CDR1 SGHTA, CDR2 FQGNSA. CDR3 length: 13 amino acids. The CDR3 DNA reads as TGTGCCACCTTTAGTCGTGGCACAGACACGCAGTATTTT. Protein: CATFSRGTDTQYF.

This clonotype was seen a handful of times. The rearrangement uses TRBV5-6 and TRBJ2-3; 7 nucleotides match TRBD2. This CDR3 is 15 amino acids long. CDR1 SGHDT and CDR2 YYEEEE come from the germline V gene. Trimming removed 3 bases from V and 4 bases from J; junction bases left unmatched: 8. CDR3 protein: CASSSRDYPPDTQYF. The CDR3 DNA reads TGTGCCAGCAGCTCCCGGGACTATCCCCCAGATACGCAGTATTTT.

CDR3 nucleotide sequence: TGTGCCAGCAGCTTAGGATTAACTAGCGGGGTCACCACAGATACGCAGTATTTT. Translated, it gives CASSLGLTSGVTTDTQYF. The rearrangement links TRBV7-8 to TRBJ2-3; 10 nucleotides align to TRBD2. The CDR3 runs to 18 residues. Germline lookup yields CDR1 SGHVS and CDR2 FQNEAQ. The V gene end was trimmed by 1 base and the J gene end by 2 bases; junction bases not matched to a gene: 9.